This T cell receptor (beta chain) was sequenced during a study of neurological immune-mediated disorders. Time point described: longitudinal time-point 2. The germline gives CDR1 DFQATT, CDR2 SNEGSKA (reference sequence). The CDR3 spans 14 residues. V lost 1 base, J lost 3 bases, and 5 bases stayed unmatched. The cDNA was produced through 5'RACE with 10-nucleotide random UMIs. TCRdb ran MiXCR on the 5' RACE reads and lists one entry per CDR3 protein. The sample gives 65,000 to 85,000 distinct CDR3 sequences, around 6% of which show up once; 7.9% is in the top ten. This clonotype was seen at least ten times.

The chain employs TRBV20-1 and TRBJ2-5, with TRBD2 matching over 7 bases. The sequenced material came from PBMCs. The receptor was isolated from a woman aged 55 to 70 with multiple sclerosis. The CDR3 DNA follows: TGCAGTGCTAGAGTATCAGCGGGGAAAGAGACCCAGTACTTC. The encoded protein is CSARVSAGKETQYF.